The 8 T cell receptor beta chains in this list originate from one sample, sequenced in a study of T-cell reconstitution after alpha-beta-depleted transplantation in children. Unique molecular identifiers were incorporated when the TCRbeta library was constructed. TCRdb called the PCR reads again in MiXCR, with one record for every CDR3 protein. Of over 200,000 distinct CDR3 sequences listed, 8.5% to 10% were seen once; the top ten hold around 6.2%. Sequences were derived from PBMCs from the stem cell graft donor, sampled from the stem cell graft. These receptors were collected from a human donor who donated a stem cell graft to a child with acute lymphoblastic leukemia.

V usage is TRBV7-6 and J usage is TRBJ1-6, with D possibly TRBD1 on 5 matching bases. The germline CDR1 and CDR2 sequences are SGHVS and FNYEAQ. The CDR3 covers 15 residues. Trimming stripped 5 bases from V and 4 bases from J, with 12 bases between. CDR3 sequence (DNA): TGTGCCAGCAGCCTCCGGGACGGATATAATTCACCCCTCCACTTT. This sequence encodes CASSLRDGYNSPLHF.

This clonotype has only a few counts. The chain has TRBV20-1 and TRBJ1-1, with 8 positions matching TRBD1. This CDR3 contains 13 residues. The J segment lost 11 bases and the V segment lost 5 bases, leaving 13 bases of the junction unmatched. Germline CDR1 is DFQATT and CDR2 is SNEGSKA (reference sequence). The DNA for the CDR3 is TGCAGTGCTTCCCGGGACAGGAGAATTGTTGCTTTCTTT. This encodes CSASRDRRIVAFF.

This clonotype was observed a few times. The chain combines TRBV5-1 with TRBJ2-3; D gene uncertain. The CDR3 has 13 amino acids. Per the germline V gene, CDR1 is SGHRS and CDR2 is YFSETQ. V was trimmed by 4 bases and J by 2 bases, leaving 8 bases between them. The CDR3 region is CASSGSNTDTQYF. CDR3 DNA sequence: TGCGCCAGCAGCGGCTCCAACACAGATACGCAGTATTTT. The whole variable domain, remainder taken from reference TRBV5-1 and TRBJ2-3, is KAGVTQTPRYLIKTRGQQVTLSCSPISGHRSVSWYQQTPGQGLQFLFEYFSETQRNKGNFPGRFSGRQFSNSRSEMNVSTLELGDSALYLCASSGSNTDTQYFGPGTRLTVL.

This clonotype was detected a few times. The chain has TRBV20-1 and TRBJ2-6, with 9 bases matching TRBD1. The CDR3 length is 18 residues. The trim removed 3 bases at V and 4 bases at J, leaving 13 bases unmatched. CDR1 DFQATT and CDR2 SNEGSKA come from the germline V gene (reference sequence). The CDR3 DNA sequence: TGCAGTGCTAGTGTTTTTGGGACAGGGTCCTCCGGGGCCAACGTCCTGACTTTC. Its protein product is CSASVFGTGSSGANVLTF.

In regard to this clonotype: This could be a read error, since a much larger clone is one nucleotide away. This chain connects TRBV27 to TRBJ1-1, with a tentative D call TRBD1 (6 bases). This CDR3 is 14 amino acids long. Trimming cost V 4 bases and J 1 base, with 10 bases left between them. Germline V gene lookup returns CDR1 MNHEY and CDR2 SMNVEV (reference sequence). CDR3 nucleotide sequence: TGTGCCAGCAGTTCCTTGACAGGGAACACTGAAGCTTTCTTT. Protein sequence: CASSSLTGNTEAFF.

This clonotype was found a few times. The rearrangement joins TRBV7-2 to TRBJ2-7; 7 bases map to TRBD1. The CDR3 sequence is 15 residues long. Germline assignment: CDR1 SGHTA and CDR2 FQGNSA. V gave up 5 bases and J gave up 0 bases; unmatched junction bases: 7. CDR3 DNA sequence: TGTGCCAGCAGCCCAAGGGGGACAGTCTCCTACGAGCAGTACTTC. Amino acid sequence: CASSPRGTVSYEQYF.

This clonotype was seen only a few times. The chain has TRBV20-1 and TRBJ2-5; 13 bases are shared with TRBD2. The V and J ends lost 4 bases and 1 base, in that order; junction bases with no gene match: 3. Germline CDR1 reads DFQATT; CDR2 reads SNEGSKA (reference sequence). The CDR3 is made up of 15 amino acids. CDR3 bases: TGCAGTGCTACGACTAGCGGGGGGCTCCAAGAGACCCAGTACTTC. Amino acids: CSATTSGGLQETQYF.

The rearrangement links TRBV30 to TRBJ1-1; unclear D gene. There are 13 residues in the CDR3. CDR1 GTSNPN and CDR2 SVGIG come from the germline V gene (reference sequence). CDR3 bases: TGTGCAAGGACGGGAACGGTGAACACTGAAGCTTTCTTT. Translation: CARTGTVNTEAFF. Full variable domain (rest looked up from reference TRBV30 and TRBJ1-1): SQTIHQWPATLVQPVGSPLSLECTVEGTSNPNLYWYRQAAGRGLQLLFYSVGIGQISSEVPQNLSASRPQDRQFILSSKKLLLSDSGFYLCARTGTVNTEAFFGQGTRLTVV.